The rows below give T cell receptor beta chains drawn from one sample of a study of Ad26.COV2.S vaccination and SARS-CoV-2 variants. Sequenced by immunoSEQ multiplex PCR; TCRdb stores in-frame clones only, minus some. The data hold over 300,000 clones, with approximately 83% observed a single time. The sample consisted of peripheral blood, taken in a trial of Ad26.COV2.S vaccine versus placebo. The receptor set was obtained from a person aged 18-65 years who received the Ad26.COV2.S COVID-19 vaccine or a placebo. Each CDR3 is given with its conserved first and last residue. D genes are given only for firm matches. Clone size is not always given. Where it is, it says once, few, many or a class for expanded clones.

d_call: -
clone_size: -
v_call: TRBV9
cdr3_length: 15
j_call: TRBJ2-3
cdr3_aa: CASSVTGGNTDTQYF
cdr3_nt: TGTGCCAGCAGCGTAACTGGGGGGAACACAGATACGCAGTATTTT

d_call: TRBD1
clone_size: once
v_call: TRBV13
cdr3_length: 13
j_call: TRBJ2-7
cdr3_aa: CASSLRTGNEQYF
cdr3_nt: TGTGCCAGCAGCTTAAGGACAGGGAACGAGCAGTACTTC

d_call: TRBD2
clone_size: once
v_call: TRBV11-3
cdr3_length: 13
j_call: TRBJ2-1
cdr3_aa: CASSLRLAHEQFF
cdr3_nt: TGTGCCAGCAGCTTACGACTAGCCCATGAGCAGTTCTTC

d_call: TRBD2
clone_size: -
v_call: TRBV2
cdr3_length: 17
j_call: TRBJ2-2
cdr3_aa: CASSENRLAGDPGELFF
cdr3_nt: TGTGCCAGCAGTGAAAACCGGCTAGCGGGAGACCCCGGGGAGCTGTTTTTT

d_call: -
clone_size: -
v_call: TRBV9
cdr3_length: 14
j_call: TRBJ1-1
cdr3_aa: CASSVNTLNTEAFF
cdr3_nt: TGTGCCAGCAGCGTAAACACATTGAACACTGAAGCTTTCTTT

d_call: -
clone_size: -
v_call: TRBV4-3
cdr3_length: 15
j_call: TRBJ2-7
cdr3_aa: CASSQESDFYYEQYF
cdr3_nt: TGCGCCAGCAGCCAAGAGTCTGACTTTTACTACGAGCAGTACTTC

d_call: TRBD1
clone_size: few
v_call: TRBV5-4
cdr3_length: 16
j_call: TRBJ1-2
cdr3_aa: CASSSGRDRVFGGYTF
cdr3_nt: TGTGCCAGCAGCTCTGGCCGGGACAGGGTTTTTGGTGGCTACACCTTC

d_call: -
clone_size: -
v_call: TRBV9
cdr3_length: 17
j_call: TRBJ2-7
cdr3_aa: CASSPRGSYLAWPEQYF
cdr3_nt: TGTGCCAGCAGCCCTAGAGGTTCATATCTAGCGTGGCCCGAGCAGTACTTC

d_call: -
clone_size: -
v_call: TRBV19
cdr3_length: 16
j_call: TRBJ1-3
cdr3_aa: CASSSNRVNSGNTIYF
cdr3_nt: TGTGCCAGTAGTTCTAACAGGGTAAATTCGGGAAACACCATATATTTT

d_call: TRBD1
clone_size: -
v_call: TRBV7-2
cdr3_length: 15
j_call: TRBJ2-1
cdr3_aa: CASSYTTGQGNEQFF
cdr3_nt: TGTGCCAGCAGCTATACCACGGGACAGGGCAATGAGCAGTTCTTC

d_call: -
clone_size: -
v_call: TRBV18
cdr3_length: 14
j_call: TRBJ2-3
cdr3_aa: CASSPTGRRDTQYF
cdr3_nt: TGTGCCAGCTCACCAACAGGGAGGAGAGATACGCAGTATTTT

d_call: -
clone_size: -
v_call: TRBV4-3
cdr3_length: 13
j_call: TRBJ2-3
cdr3_aa: CASSHRRPDTQYF
cdr3_nt: TGCGCCAGCAGCCATAGAAGGCCAGATACGCAGTATTTT

d_call: -
clone_size: -
v_call: TRBV5-1
cdr3_length: 14
j_call: TRBJ1-5
cdr3_aa: CASSRGGAAEPQHF
cdr3_nt: TGCGCCAGCAGCCGGGGCGGGGCTGCCGAGCCCCAGCATTTT

d_call: TRBD1
clone_size: many
v_call: TRBV6-2/TRBV6-3
cdr3_length: 14
j_call: TRBJ1-6
cdr3_aa: CASSYGTGGSPLHF
cdr3_nt: TGTGCCAGCAGTTACGGGACAGGGGGTTCACCCCTCCACTTT

d_call: -
clone_size: -
v_call: TRBV3-1/TRBV3-2
cdr3_length: 16
j_call: TRBJ1-1
cdr3_aa: CASSQDLWQGGTEAFF
cdr3_nt: TGTGCCAGCAGCCAAGACCTTTGGCAGGGCGGCACTGAAGCTTTCTTT

d_call: TRBD1
clone_size: -
v_call: TRBV7-9
cdr3_length: 14
j_call: TRBJ2-7
cdr3_aa: CASSLGTGSYEQYF
cdr3_nt: TGTGCCAGCAGCTTAGGGACAGGGTCCTACGAGCAGTACTTC

d_call: -
clone_size: -
v_call: TRBV18
cdr3_length: 14
j_call: TRBJ2-7
cdr3_aa: CASSRYGTSYEQYF
cdr3_nt: TGTGCCAGCTCCCGCTACGGGACCTCCTACGAGCAGTACTTC

d_call: TRBD1
clone_size: -
v_call: TRBV9
cdr3_length: 16
j_call: TRBJ1-6
cdr3_aa: CASSVTWGTALSPLHF
cdr3_nt: TGTGCCAGCAGCGTCACCTGGGGGACAGCCCTTTCACCCCTCCACTTT

d_call: TRBD1
clone_size: -
v_call: TRBV9
cdr3_length: 14
j_call: TRBJ2-7
cdr3_aa: CASSPGQAPYEQYF
cdr3_nt: TGTGCCAGCAGCCCGGGACAGGCCCCCTACGAGCAGTACTTC

d_call: TRBD1
clone_size: -
v_call: TRBV24-1
cdr3_length: 16
j_call: TRBJ1-5
cdr3_aa: CATTYFGQGGNQPQHF
cdr3_nt: TGTGCCACCACCTACTTCGGACAGGGAGGCAATCAGCCCCAGCATTTT

d_call: -
clone_size: -
v_call: TRBV3-1/TRBV3-2
cdr3_length: 14
j_call: TRBJ2-7
cdr3_aa: CASSPYRRGGPQYF
cdr3_nt: TGTGCCAGCAGCCCTTACCGGCGTGGGGGCCCGCAGTACTTC

d_call: -
clone_size: -
v_call: TRBV6-5
cdr3_length: 14
j_call: TRBJ1-6
cdr3_aa: CASSYTPINSPLHF
cdr3_nt: TGTGCCAGCAGTTACACACCGATTAATTCACCCCTCCACTTT

d_call: -
clone_size: -
v_call: TRBV3-1/TRBV3-2
cdr3_length: 14
j_call: TRBJ1-1
cdr3_aa: CASSRLDSNTEAFF
cdr3_nt: TGTGCCAGCAGCCGGTTGGACAGCAACACTGAAGCTTTCTTT

d_call: -
clone_size: -
v_call: TRBV5-5
cdr3_length: 15
j_call: TRBJ1-5
cdr3_aa: CASSWDIHSNQPQHF
cdr3_nt: TGTGCCAGCAGTTGGGACATTCATAGCAATCAGCCCCAGCATTTT

d_call: -
clone_size: -
v_call: TRBV9
cdr3_length: 12
j_call: TRBJ2-3
cdr3_aa: CASSPPGSTQYF
cdr3_nt: TGTGCCAGCAGCCCTCCGGGGAGTACGCAGTATTTT

d_call: -
clone_size: once
v_call: TRBV6-7
cdr3_length: 16
j_call: TRBJ1-1
cdr3_aa: CASPRQISGVNTEAFF
cdr3_nt: TGTGCCAGCCCCAGGCAGATCTCAGGAGTGAACACTGAAGCTTTCTTT

d_call: -
clone_size: -
v_call: TRBV10-2
cdr3_length: 16
j_call: TRBJ2-1
cdr3_aa: CASSELKDSLYNEQFF
cdr3_nt: TGCGCCAGCAGTGAGCTGAAGGACAGCCTCTACAATGAGCAGTTCTTC

d_call: -
clone_size: -
v_call: TRBV6-5
cdr3_length: 15
j_call: TRBJ1-3
cdr3_aa: CASRREFRSGNTIYF
cdr3_nt: TGTGCCAGCAGAAGGGAGTTTAGGTCTGGAAACACCATATATTTT

d_call: TRBD1
clone_size: -
v_call: TRBV5-4
cdr3_length: 15
j_call: TRBJ2-7
cdr3_aa: CASSLVGTGGHEQYF
cdr3_nt: TGTGCCAGCAGCTTGGTGGGGACAGGGGGACACGAGCAGTACTTC

d_call: TRBD1
clone_size: -
v_call: TRBV19
cdr3_length: 14
j_call: TRBJ2-7
cdr3_aa: CASSPHRGPFEQYF
cdr3_nt: TGTGCCAGTAGCCCCCACAGGGGCCCCTTCGAGCAGTACTTC

d_call: -
clone_size: -
v_call: TRBV27
cdr3_length: 14
j_call: TRBJ2-7
cdr3_aa: CASSLRPGLYEQYF
cdr3_nt: TGTGCCAGCAGTTTACGCCCAGGGCTTTACGAGCAGTACTTC

d_call: TRBD1
clone_size: -
v_call: TRBV27
cdr3_length: 16
j_call: TRBJ1-1
cdr3_aa: CASSLGTATKNTEAFF
cdr3_nt: TGTGCCAGCAGTTTAGGGACAGCCACTAAGAACACTGAAGCTTTCTTT

d_call: -
clone_size: -
v_call: TRBV7-2
cdr3_length: 15
j_call: TRBJ1-2
cdr3_aa: CASSLGISPGYGYTF
cdr3_nt: TGTGCCAGCAGCTTAGGAATTAGCCCTGGCTATGGCTACACCTTC

d_call: -
clone_size: -
v_call: TRBV18
cdr3_length: 15
j_call: TRBJ1-1
cdr3_aa: CASSPGQSPNTEAFF
cdr3_nt: TGTGCCAGCTCACCAGGGCAGAGCCCGAACACTGAAGCTTTCTTT

d_call: -
clone_size: -
v_call: TRBV7-2
cdr3_length: 11
j_call: TRBJ1-6
cdr3_aa: CASSLNSPLHF
cdr3_nt: TGTGCCAGCAGCCTTAATTCACCCCTCCACTTT

d_call: TRBD1
clone_size: -
v_call: TRBV4-2
cdr3_length: 14
j_call: TRBJ2-3
cdr3_aa: CASSIRQGFDTQYF
cdr3_nt: TGTGCCAGCTCTATCAGACAGGGGTTTGATACGCAGTATTTT

d_call: -
clone_size: -
v_call: TRBV6-1
cdr3_length: 16
j_call: TRBJ2-1
cdr3_aa: CASSDPPGLIPHEQFF
cdr3_nt: TGTGCCAGCAGTGACCCCCCGGGACTTATACCCCATGAGCAGTTCTTC

d_call: -
clone_size: -
v_call: TRBV5-4
cdr3_length: 14
j_call: TRBJ2-4
cdr3_aa: CASSLRGADNIQYF
cdr3_nt: TGTGCCAGCAGCTTACGGGGGGCGGACAACATTCAGTACTTC

d_call: -
clone_size: -
v_call: TRBV2
cdr3_length: 13
j_call: TRBJ1-3
cdr3_aa: CASSSQGGNTIYF
cdr3_nt: TGTGCCAGCAGTTCACAGGGAGGAAACACCATATATTTT

d_call: -
clone_size: -
v_call: TRBV3-1/TRBV3-2
cdr3_length: 16
j_call: TRBJ2-7
cdr3_aa: CASSQGSATSSYEQYF
cdr3_nt: TGTGCCAGCAGCCAAGGATCCGCTACGAGCTCCTACGAGCAGTACTTC

d_call: -
clone_size: -
v_call: TRBV19
cdr3_length: 17
j_call: TRBJ2-6
cdr3_aa: CASSIMPVQTGANVLTF
cdr3_nt: TGTGCCAGTAGTATAATGCCTGTACAGACTGGGGCCAACGTCCTGACTTTC

d_call: TRBD2
clone_size: -
v_call: TRBV25-1
cdr3_length: 14
j_call: TRBJ2-1
cdr3_aa: CASSWASGLNEQFF
cdr3_nt: TGTGCCAGCAGCTGGGCTAGCGGGCTGAATGAGCAGTTCTTC

d_call: -
clone_size: -
v_call: TRBV6-2/TRBV6-3
cdr3_length: 12
j_call: TRBJ2-1
cdr3_aa: CASSYQANEQFF
cdr3_nt: TGTGCCAGCAGTTACCAAGCCAATGAGCAGTTCTTC

d_call: -
clone_size: -
v_call: TRBV30
cdr3_length: 13
j_call: TRBJ2-3
cdr3_aa: CAWSVGSTDTQYF
cdr3_nt: TGTGCCTGGAGTGTGGGTAGCACAGATACGCAGTATTTT

d_call: -
clone_size: -
v_call: TRBV3-1/TRBV3-2
cdr3_length: 11
j_call: TRBJ2-7
cdr3_aa: CASEGGFEQYF
cdr3_nt: TGTGCCAGCGAAGGAGGGTTCGAGCAGTACTTC

d_call: -
clone_size: -
v_call: TRBV11-3
cdr3_length: 15
j_call: TRBJ1-6
cdr3_aa: CASSRGGIGNSPLHF
cdr3_nt: TGTGCCAGCAGCCGCGGGGGGATTGGTAATTCACCCCTCCACTTT

d_call: -
clone_size: -
v_call: TRBV11-2
cdr3_length: 15
j_call: TRBJ2-2
cdr3_aa: CASSVQGSYTGELFF
cdr3_nt: TGTGCCAGCAGCGTGCAGGGAAGTTACACCGGGGAGCTGTTTTTT

d_call: TRBD1
clone_size: -
v_call: TRBV5-1
cdr3_length: 14
j_call: TRBJ2-7
cdr3_aa: CASSFRTGQAEQYF
cdr3_nt: TGCGCCAGCAGCTTCCGGACAGGACAGGCCGAGCAGTACTTC

d_call: -
clone_size: -
v_call: TRBV10-3
cdr3_length: 12
j_call: TRBJ1-6
cdr3_aa: CAIRGPTSPLHF
cdr3_nt: TGTGCCATCAGAGGGCCTACTTCACCCCTCCACTTT

d_call: -
clone_size: -
v_call: TRBV15
cdr3_length: 15
j_call: TRBJ2-2
cdr3_aa: CATIAGTSNTGELFF
cdr3_nt: TGTGCCACTATAGCCGGTACTTCGAACACCGGGGAGCTGTTTTTT

d_call: TRBD2
clone_size: once
v_call: TRBV27
cdr3_length: 19
j_call: TRBJ2-2
cdr3_aa: CASSSKARRLRGGAGELFF
cdr3_nt: TGTGCCAGCAGTTCCAAGGCCCGGCGGTTAAGGGGAGGGGCCGGGGAGCTGTTTTTT

d_call: -
clone_size: -
v_call: TRBV10-2
cdr3_length: 11
j_call: TRBJ2-1
cdr3_aa: CASSHDNEQFF
cdr3_nt: TGCGCCAGCAGTCACGACAATGAGCAGTTCTTC

d_call: -
clone_size: -
v_call: TRBV27
cdr3_length: 13
j_call: TRBJ1-1
cdr3_aa: CASSPSGERIGFF
cdr3_nt: TGTGCCAGCAGCCCCTCAGGGGAAAGAATAGGTTTCTTT

d_call: -
clone_size: -
v_call: TRBV29-1
cdr3_length: 13
j_call: TRBJ1-1
cdr3_aa: CSVEDSQYTEAFF
cdr3_nt: TGCAGCGTTGAAGATAGTCAGTACACTGAAGCTTTCTTT